The 30 T cell receptor beta chains presented below share a single source sample, sequenced in a study of blood T cells in healthy people across ages. Combining a sample-barcoded 5' primer with a J-beta primer mix, a second PCR ran for roughly 7 to 11 cycles. TCRdb redid the calling of the 5' RACE reads with MiXCR, one entry per CDR3 protein. The data contain some 730,000 distinct CDR3 sequences, 22% of them singletons. Sequencing was performed on blood. The source is a man aged 70 or older in good health.

The J gene is TRBJ2-5, the V gene TRBV9; tentative D call: TRBD1 (5 bases). Deletions cut 0 bases from V and 4 bases from J, with 13 bases between. CDR1 and CDR2 (germline): SGDLS, YYNGEE. This CDR3 comprises 15 residues. CDR3 in amino acids: CASSVGAGKGETQYF. The CDR3 nucleotides read TGTGCCAGCAGCGTAGGTGCAGGGAAGGGAGAGACCCAGTACTTC.

In this sample, this clonotype turned up a few times. The rearrangement links TRBV28 to TRBJ1-2; TRBD1 might be the D (5 bases). CDR3 length: 13 amino acids. V gave up 6 bases and J gave up 8 bases, with 16 bases separating them. The germline V gene has CDR1 MDHEN and CDR2 SYDVKM. The CDR3 is CASRSGPSVGYTF. In DNA, the CDR3 is TGTGCCAGCAGGTCGGGGCCTTCCGTGGGCTACACCTTC.

V usage is TRBV29-1 and J usage is TRBJ2-2; TRBD1 agrees at 8 bases. The germline V gene encodes CDR1 SQVTM and CDR2 ANQGSEA. The J segment lost 7 bases and the V segment lost 5 bases, leaving 6 bases of the junction unmatched. The CDR3 length is 13 residues. CDR3 DNA: TGCAGCGTTAACACAGGGGGAGGCGGGGAGCTGTTTTTT. Encoded protein: CSVNTGGGGELFF.

Only a few counts were recorded for this clonotype. This chain uses TRBV5-1 with TRBJ2-3; tentatively, D is TRBD2 (6 bases). CDR3 length equals 14 residues. Germline V CDR1 and CDR2: SGHRS, YFSETQ. Trimming took 4 bases from V and 5 from J, leaving 14 bases between them. DNA for the CDR3: TGCGCCAGCAGCCCGGAGGCTAGCGAAGATACGCAGTATTTT. Translating gives CASSPEASEDTQYF. Complete variable domain (other parts from reference TRBV5-1 and TRBJ2-3): KAGVTQTPRYLIKTRGQQVTLSCSPISGHRSVSWYQQTPGQGLQFLFEYFSETQRNKGNFPGRFSGRQFSNSRSEMNVSTLELGDSALYLCASSPEASEDTQYFGPGTRLTVL.

This chain links TRBV20-1 with TRBJ2-1; unclear D gene. CDR3 length: 14 amino acids. V was clipped by 3 bases and J by 0 bases, with 9 bases between them. The germline V gene encodes CDR1 DFQATT and CDR2 SNEGSKA (reference sequence). The CDR3, as DNA: TGCAGTGCTAGTGTCCCACCCTCCTACAATGAGCAGTTCTTC. Protein sequence: CSASVPPSYNEQFF.

The chain combines TRBV2 with TRBJ2-4; 7 bases align to TRBD1. Germline V gene lookup returns CDR1 SNHLY and CDR2 FYNNEI. CDR3 length: 15 residues. V gave up 8 bases and J gave up 3 bases; unmatched junction bases: 10. CDR3 DNA sequence: TGTGCCAGCCCCAGGACAGGAGGTGACAAAAACATTCAGTACTTC. Its protein is CASPRTGGDKNIQYF.

This clonotype was seen a handful of times. The chain couples TRBV18 to TRBJ2-1, with 8 bases lining up with TRBD2. CDR3 length equals 17 residues. The ends lost 0 bases at V and 4 bases at J; junction bases unmatched: 8. Per germline, CDR1 KGHSH and CDR2 LQKENI. The CDR3 DNA reads TGTGCCAGCTCACCACCCGAGCGGGAGTGGGCTTACAATGAGCAGTTCTTC. The encoded protein is CASSPPEREWAYNEQFF. Variable domain in full (rest from reference TRBV18 and TRBJ2-1): NAGVMQNPRHLVRRRGQEARLRCSPMKGHSHVYWYRQLPEEGLKFMVYLQKENIIDESGMPKERFSAEFPKEGPSILRIQQVVRGDSAAYFCASSPPEREWAYNEQFFGPGTRLTVL.

This clonotype has a count of ten or more. The CDR3 region is CASSLFVSKGEQFF. CDR3 nucleotides: TGTGCCAGCAGCTTATTTGTCTCCAAGGGGGAGCAGTTCTTC. The chain couples TRBV7-2 to TRBJ2-1; possible D gene TRBD1, 5 bases. CDR1 and CDR2 from the germline V gene are SGHTA and FQGNSA. The V end lost 2 bases, the J end lost 10 bases, and 15 bases lay between the germline ends. The CDR3 runs 14 residues.

This clonotype turned up a few times. This sequence joins TRBV5-1 and TRBJ2-1, with D unclear. The CDR3 contains 15 residues. Trimming removed 1 base from V and 0 bases from J, with 8 bases in between. Germline assignment: CDR1 SGHRS and CDR2 YFSETQ. CDR3 bases: TGCGCCAGCAGCTTGCCAGTGAACTCCTACAATGAGCAGTTCTTC. This translates into CASSLPVNSYNEQFF.

This clonotype has only a few counts. No conserved phenylalanine or tryptophan is present at the end of the CDR3, so a read error is the likely explanation. The V call is TRBV7-9, the J call TRBJ2-5; the match to TRBD1 covers 7 bases. J gave up 10 bases and V 5 bases, and 19 bases lay outside the gene matches. This CDR3 region has 16 residues. The germline CDR1 and CDR2 sequences are SEHNR and FQNEAQ (reference sequence). In DNA, the CDR3 is TGTGCCAGCAGCCAGACTCTGGACAGGATTTTCTACGACCAGTACGTC. Its translation: CASSQTLDRIFYDQYV.

This clonotype was recorded a few times. The chain joins TRBV20-1 to TRBJ2-3; D may match TRBD1 or TRBD2 (5 bases each). The germline gives CDR1 DFQATT, CDR2 SNEGSKA (reference sequence). CDR3 size: 16 residues. Trimming shortened V by 0 bases and J by 1 base, and 14 bases separated the two germline ends. As DNA, the CDR3 is TGCAGTGCTAGAGATCTCTTCGGGGACGGCACAGATACGCAGTATTTT. Translation gives CSARDLFGDGTDTQYF.

The gene calls are TRBV28 and TRBJ1-5, with 7 bases that match TRBD1. The ends lost 2 bases at V and 6 bases at J; junction bases unmatched: 7. The length of the CDR3 is 15 residues. From germline, CDR1 is MDHEN and CDR2 SYDVKM. The CDR3 here is CASSLPRQGPQPQHF. Here the CDR3 DNA reads TGTGCCAGCAGTTTACCCCGACAGGGACCTCAGCCCCAGCATTTT.

The chain recombines TRBV2 with TRBJ1-1; 9 positions agree with TRBD1. Trimming cost V 10 bases and J 4 bases; bases outside gene matches: 4. CDR3 length equals 12 residues. Germline V lookup: CDR1 SNHLY, CDR2 FYNNEI. CDR3 coding DNA: TGTGCCACCAAGACAGGGGGCACTGAAGCTTTCTTT. Amino acids: CATKTGGTEAFF.

This clonotype was observed a handful of times. The chain joins TRBV5-1 to TRBJ1-3; D call uncertain. V dropped 2 bases and J dropped 0 bases, with 12 bases sitting between them. The CDR3 is 16 residues long. The germline CDR1 and CDR2 sequences are SGHRS and YFSETQ. DNA of the CDR3: TGCGCCAGCAGCTTAAGACCGGGAAACTCTGGAAACACCATATATTTT. Protein sequence: CASSLRPGNSGNTIYF.

The chain uses TRBV5-1 and TRBJ2-5, with a weak D call TRBD1 (6 bases). V was trimmed by 0 bases and J by 5 bases, leaving 11 bases between them. CDR1 and CDR2 (germline): SGHRS, YFSETQ. The CDR3 runs to 14 residues. For the CDR3, the DNA is TGCGCCAGCAGCTTGGTACCAGGGGTGGAGACCCAGTACTTC. Residues: CASSLVPGVETQYF.

The chain recombines TRBV28 with TRBJ1-2; D uncertain. Trimming left V 3 bases short and J 8 bases short, with 13 bases between. CDR3 length equals 13 residues. The germline gives CDR1 MDHEN, CDR2 SYDVKM. The CDR3 spells CASSLGSRWGYTF. The CDR3 region has the DNA TGTGCCAGCAGTTTGGGGTCTAGGTGGGGCTACACCTTC.

The CDR3 loop is CASSEYEGVGVQFF. The CDR3 DNA follows: TGTGCCAGCAGTGAATATGAGGGGGTGGGAGTGCAGTTCTTC. This chain connects TRBV25-1 to TRBJ2-5, with D tentatively TRBD1 (6 bases). The better agreement between TRBJ2-1 and the DNA end casts doubt on the J call. Germline V CDR1 and CDR2: MGHDK, SYGVNS. CDR3 length: 14 amino acids.

This clonotype was counted only a few times. The chain uses TRBV19 and TRBJ2-1; 9 bases match TRBD2. The germline V gene has CDR1 LNHDA and CDR2 SQIVND (reference sequence). Unmatched junction bases numbered 5, after V lost 3 bases and J lost 2 bases. This CDR3 is built from 16 residues. The CDR3 nucleotides are TGTGCCAGTAGTATTGGTAGCGGGAGTACCTACAATGAGCAGTTCTTC. It yields the protein CASSIGSGSTYNEQFF.

This rearrangement joins TRBV12-3 or TRBV12-4 to TRBJ2-5; TRBD2 aligns across 11 bases. The CDR3 is 16 amino acids. V was pared by 5 bases and J by 2 bases, with 7 bases of the junction left unmatched. CDR3 nucleotide sequence: TGTGCCAGCAGTCCCGCTAGCGGGGGGATACAAGAGACCCAGTACTTC. Its protein product is CASSPASGGIQETQYF.

The J gene is TRBJ1-5, the V gene TRBV20-1, with D possibly being TRBD1 (6 bases). V lost 0 bases and J 7 bases, leaving 16 bases between the germline ends. This CDR3 comprises 15 residues. CDR1 and CDR2 (germline): DFQATT, SNEGSKA (reference sequence). CDR3 nucleotides: TGCAGTGCTAGAGATCCGGTCGGGGGGCTGCAGCCCCAGCATTTT. Translation gives CSARDPVGGLQPQHF.

This clonotype was detected only a few times. An end of the junction differs from the germline gene, which may be a read error. The chain recombines TRBV7-9 with TRBJ2-1; unclear D gene. From germline, CDR1 is SEHNR and CDR2 FQNEAQ (reference sequence). The CDR3 totals 14 residues. The CDR3 is CVSSPMVGLNEQFF. In DNA, the CDR3 is TGTGTCAGCAGCCCGATGGTGGGGTTGAATGAGCAGTTCTTC.

In its sample, this clonotype was seen a few times. The chain couples TRBV29-1 to TRBJ1-1; 9 bases are shared with TRBD1. This CDR3 spans 13 amino acids. The ends lost 6 bases at V and 3 bases at J; junction bases unmatched: 5. CDR1 is SQVTM, CDR2 ANQGSEA, per germline. The CDR3 protein is CSVKTGGDTEAFF. CDR3 nucleotide sequence: TGCAGCGTCAAGACAGGGGGGGACACTGAAGCTTTCTTT. Looking up the rest from reference TRBV29-1 and TRBJ1-1 gives the full variable domain: SAVISQKPSRDICQRGTSLTIQCQVDSQVTMMFWYRQQPGQSLTLIATANQGSEATYESGFVIDKFPISRPNLTFSTLTVSNMSPEDSSIYLCSVKTGGDTEAFFGQGTRLTVV.

The CDR3 region has the DNA TGTGCCAGCAGTTTGAGGGTAGAACAGCCCCAGCATTTT. It codes for CASSLRVEQPQHF. The J gene is TRBJ1-5, the V gene TRBV12-3 or TRBV12-4; D gene ambiguous. The CDR3 extends over 13 amino acids. Trimming pared 3 bases from V and 7 bases from J, leaving 10 bases between.

This rearrangement joins TRBV9 to TRBJ2-4; no clear D. The CDR3 extends over 15 amino acids. Germline V lookup: CDR1 SGDLS, CDR2 YYNGEE. V was clipped by 0 bases and J by 2 bases, with 9 bases between them. The CDR3 DNA is TGTGCCAGCAGCGTAGGGGCCGTGACCAAAAACATTCAGTACTTC. The encoded protein is CASSVGAVTKNIQYF.

The chain recombines TRBV7-2 with TRBJ2-3; 9 bases match TRBD2. The junction had 9 bases not matched to a gene; V was cut back by 4 bases and J by 4 bases. This CDR3 has 16 residues. CDR1 is SGHTA and CDR2 is FQGNSA in the germline V gene. CDR3 residues: CASSWTGTSRADTQYF. For the CDR3, the DNA is TGTGCCAGCAGCTGGACCGGGACTAGCCGGGCAGATACGCAGTATTTT.

A few counts support this clonotype. The chain links TRBV7-9 to TRBJ2-1; D possibly corresponds to TRBD2 (6 bases). The germline CDR1 and CDR2 sequences are SEHNR and FQNEAQ (reference sequence). The length of the CDR3 is 16 residues. Trimming took 5 bases from V and 0 from J, leaving 14 bases between them. The CDR3 DNA reads as TGTGCCAGCAGCGTATATGCGGGGAGCTCCTACAATGAGCAGTTCTTC. This sequence encodes CASSVYAGSSYNEQFF.

This clonotype was seen ten or more times. The genes are TRBV3-1 and TRBJ1-4; D is uncertain. Germline CDR1 and CDR2: LGHDT and YNNKEL (reference sequence). The CDR3 runs 14 residues. V lost 3 bases and J 4 bases, leaving 9 bases between the germline ends. DNA of the CDR3: TGTGCCAGCAGCCACACGAGTCTTAATGAAAAACTGTTTTTT. Translating it yields CASSHTSLNEKLFF.

This clonotype turned up a few times. The gene calls are TRBV7-9 and TRBJ2-3, with 7 bases aligning to TRBD2. V lost 10 bases to trimming and J lost 6 bases; unmatched junction nucleotides: 13. This CDR3 comprises 14 residues. CDR1 and CDR2 from the germline V gene are SEHNR and FQNEAQ (reference sequence). The CDR3 DNA sequence: TGTGCCACTTCGGCTAGCGGAGGCCCGGATACGCAGTATTTT. Its translation is CATSASGGPDTQYF. The whole variable domain, remainder taken from reference TRBV7-9 and TRBJ2-3, is DTGVSQNPRHKITKRGQNVTFRCDPISEHNRLYWYRQTLGQGPEFLTYFQNEAQLEKSRLLSDRFSAERPKGSFSTLEIQRTEQGDSAMYLCATSASGGPDTQYFGPGTRLTVL.

CDR3 sequence: CSSSRLGGGNEQFF. As DNA, the CDR3 is TGCAGTTCCTCGCGCCTAGGAGGGGGGAATGAGCAGTTCTTC. The genes are TRBV20-1 and TRBJ2-1, with D perhaps assigned TRBD1 or TRBD2 (6 bases each). The CDR3 has 14 residues. The ends were cut back, 8 bases at V and 7 bases at J, with 21 bases in the middle. Germline CDR1 is DFQATT and CDR2 is SNEGSKA (reference sequence).

The chain employs TRBV6-1 and TRBJ1-2, with D perhaps matching TRBD1 (5 bases). CDR1 is MNHNS and CDR2 is SASEGT in the germline V gene. The V end lost 6 bases, the J end lost 5 bases, and 19 bases lay between the germline ends. CDR3 length: 15 residues. For the CDR3, the DNA is TGTGCCAGCAGCGCGGGGCGGGGCAGAGCTTATGGCTACACCTTC. Protein sequence: CASSAGRGRAYGYTF.